The present T cell receptor beta chain was sequenced within a study of blood T cell repertoires in COVID-19. Study in general: PBMCs, B-cell-depleted T cells, or T cells provided the cDNA or gDNA that made up the material.

As handled by the study authors: Nucleated cell number was recorded as an estimate derived from reference gene primer amplification. Only in-frame clones appear in the TCRdb table, and some are missing; sequencing was by immunoSEQ multiplex PCR. V, J and clone size were drawn from that table, and D and trimming were deduced from the DNA. The repertoire holds 150,000 or so clones, with about 88% as singletons. The sequencing sample was made of peripheral blood. This receptor was identified in a man in his sixties with acute or convalescent COVID-19.

CDR3: CASRSQGKDTGELFF. The CDR3 nucleotides read TGTGCCAGTAGGTCACAGGGGAAAGACACCGGGGAGCTGTTTTTT. The J gene is TRBJ2-2, the V gene TRBV19; TRBD1 aligns across 7 bases. Germline CDR1 is LNHDA and CDR2 is SQIVND (reference sequence). The CDR3 has 15 amino acids. V shed 6 bases and J 3 bases; nucleotides not matched to a gene: 7.